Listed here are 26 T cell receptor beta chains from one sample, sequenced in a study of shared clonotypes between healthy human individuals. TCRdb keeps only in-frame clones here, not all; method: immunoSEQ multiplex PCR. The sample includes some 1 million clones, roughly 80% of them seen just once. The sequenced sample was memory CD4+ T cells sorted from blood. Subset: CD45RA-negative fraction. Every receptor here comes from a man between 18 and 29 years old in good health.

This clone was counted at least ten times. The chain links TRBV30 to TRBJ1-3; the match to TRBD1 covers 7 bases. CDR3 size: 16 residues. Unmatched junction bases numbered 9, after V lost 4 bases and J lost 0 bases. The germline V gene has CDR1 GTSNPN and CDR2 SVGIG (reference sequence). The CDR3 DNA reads TGTGCCTGGAAAAACCGGGACAGAACCTCTGGAAACACCATATATTTT. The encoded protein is CAWKNRDRTSGNTIYF.

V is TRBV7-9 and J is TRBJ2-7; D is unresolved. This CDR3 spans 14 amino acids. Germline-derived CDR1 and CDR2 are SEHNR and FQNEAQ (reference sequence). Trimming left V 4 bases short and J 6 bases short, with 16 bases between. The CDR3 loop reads CASSSVGRGPEQYF. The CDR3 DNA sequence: TGTGCCAGCAGCTCCGTGGGCAGAGGACCCGAGCAGTACTTC.

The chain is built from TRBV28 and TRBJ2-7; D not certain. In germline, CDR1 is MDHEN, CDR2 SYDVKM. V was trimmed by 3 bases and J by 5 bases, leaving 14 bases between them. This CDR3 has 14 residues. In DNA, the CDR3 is TGTGCCAGCAGTTTTCTGGGAACGAATCACGAGCAGTACTTC. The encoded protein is CASSFLGTNHEQYF.

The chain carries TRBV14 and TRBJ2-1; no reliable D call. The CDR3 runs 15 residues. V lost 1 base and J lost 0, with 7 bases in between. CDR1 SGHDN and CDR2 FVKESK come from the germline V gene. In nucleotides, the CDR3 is TGTGCCAGCAGCCAAGGAGACTTCTCCTACAATGAGCAGTTCTTC. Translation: CASSQGDFSYNEQFF.

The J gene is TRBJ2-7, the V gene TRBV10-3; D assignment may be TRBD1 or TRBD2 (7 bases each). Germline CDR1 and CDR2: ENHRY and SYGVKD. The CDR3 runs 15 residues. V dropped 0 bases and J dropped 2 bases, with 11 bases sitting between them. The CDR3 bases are TGTGCCATCAGTGAGTCCAGCGGGACAGCCTACGAGCAGTACTTC. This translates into CAISESSGTAYEQYF.

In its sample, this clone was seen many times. Written as DNA, the CDR3 is TGTGCCAGCAGCCCCAAGCAGGGCGCGGGCTATGGCTACACCTTC. Protein: CASSPKQGAGYGYTF. The chain combines TRBV9 with TRBJ1-2; possible D gene TRBD1, 5 bases. Germline CDR1 reads SGDLS; CDR2 reads YYNGEE. CDR3 size: 15 residues. The ends were cut back, 4 bases at V and 4 bases at J, with 17 bases in the middle.

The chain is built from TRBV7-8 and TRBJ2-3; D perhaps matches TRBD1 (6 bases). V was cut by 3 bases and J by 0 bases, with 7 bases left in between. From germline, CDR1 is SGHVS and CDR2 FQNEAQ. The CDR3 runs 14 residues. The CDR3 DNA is TGTGCCAGCAGCTTGACAGGTAGCACAGATACGCAGTATTTT. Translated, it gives CASSLTGSTDTQYF.

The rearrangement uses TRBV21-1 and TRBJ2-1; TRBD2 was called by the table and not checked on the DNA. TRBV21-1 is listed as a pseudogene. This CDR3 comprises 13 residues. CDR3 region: CASSKGDYCEQFF. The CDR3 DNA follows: TGTGCCAGCAGCAAAGGGGACTACTGTGAGCAGTTCTTC.

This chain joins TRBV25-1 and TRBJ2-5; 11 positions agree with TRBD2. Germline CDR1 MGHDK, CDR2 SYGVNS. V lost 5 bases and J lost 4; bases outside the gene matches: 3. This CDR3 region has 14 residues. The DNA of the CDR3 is TGTGCCAGCAGTTCGACTAGCGGGGTAGAGACCCAGTACTTC. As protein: CASSSTSGVETQYF. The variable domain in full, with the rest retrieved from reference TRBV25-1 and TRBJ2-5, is EADIYQTPRYLVIGTGKKITLECSQTMGHDKMYWYQQDPGMELHLIHYSYGVNSTEKGDLSSESTVSRIRTEHFPLTLESARPSHTSQYLCASSSTSGVETQYFGPGTRLLVL.

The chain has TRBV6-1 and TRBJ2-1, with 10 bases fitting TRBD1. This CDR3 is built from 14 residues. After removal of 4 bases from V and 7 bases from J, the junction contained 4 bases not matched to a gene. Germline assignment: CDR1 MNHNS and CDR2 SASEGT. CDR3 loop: CASSVGQGINEQFF. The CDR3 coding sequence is TGTGCCAGCAGTGTGGGACAGGGGATAAATGAGCAGTTCTTC.

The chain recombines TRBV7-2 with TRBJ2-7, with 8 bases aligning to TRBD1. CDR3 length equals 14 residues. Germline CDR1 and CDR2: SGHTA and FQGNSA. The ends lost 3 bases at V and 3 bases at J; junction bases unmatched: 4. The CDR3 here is CASSFTGGVYEQYF. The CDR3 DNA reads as TGTGCCAGCAGCTTTACAGGGGGAGTCTACGAGCAGTACTTC.

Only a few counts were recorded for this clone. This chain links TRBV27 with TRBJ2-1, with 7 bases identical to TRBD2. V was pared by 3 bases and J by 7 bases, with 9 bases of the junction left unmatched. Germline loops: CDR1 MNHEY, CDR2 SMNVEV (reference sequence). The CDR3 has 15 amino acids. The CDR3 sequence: CASSFWSGTLNEQFF. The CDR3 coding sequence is TGTGCCAGCAGTTTTTGGAGCGGGACCTTGAATGAGCAGTTCTTC.

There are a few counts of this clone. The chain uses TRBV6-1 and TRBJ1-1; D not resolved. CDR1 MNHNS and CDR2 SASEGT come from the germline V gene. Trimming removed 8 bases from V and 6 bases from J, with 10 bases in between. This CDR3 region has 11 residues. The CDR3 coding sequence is TGTGCCAGCGACTCGGTAGCTGAAGCTTTCTTT. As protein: CASDSVAEAFF.

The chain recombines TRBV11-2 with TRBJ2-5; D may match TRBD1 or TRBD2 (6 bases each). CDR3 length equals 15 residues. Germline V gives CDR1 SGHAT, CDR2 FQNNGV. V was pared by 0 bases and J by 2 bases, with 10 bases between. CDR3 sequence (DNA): TGTGCCAGCAGCTTAGATGGGGGGCCACAAGAGACCCAGTACTTC. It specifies CASSLDGGPQETQYF.

The CDR3, as DNA: TGTGCCAGCAGCCGTACAGGGACTAGCAATCAGCCCCAGCATTTT. This translates into CASSRTGTSNQPQHF. The genes are TRBV28 and TRBJ1-5, with TRBD1 as a possible D gene (6 bases). This CDR3 spans 15 amino acids. Germline CDR1 MDHEN, CDR2 SYDVKM. Trimming pared 6 bases from V and 0 bases from J, leaving 12 bases between.

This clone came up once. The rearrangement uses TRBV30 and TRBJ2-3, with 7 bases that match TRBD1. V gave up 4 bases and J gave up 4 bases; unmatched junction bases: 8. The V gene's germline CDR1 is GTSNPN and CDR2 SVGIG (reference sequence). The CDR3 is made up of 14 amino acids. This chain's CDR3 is CAWTKRGRADTQYF. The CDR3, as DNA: TGTGCCTGGACAAAAAGGGGGCGGGCAGATACGCAGTATTTT.

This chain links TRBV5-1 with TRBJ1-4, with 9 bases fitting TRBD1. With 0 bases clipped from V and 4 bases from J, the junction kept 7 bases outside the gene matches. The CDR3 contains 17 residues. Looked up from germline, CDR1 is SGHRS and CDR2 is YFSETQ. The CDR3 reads CASSLVATGGGNEKLFF. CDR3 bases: TGCGCCAGCAGCTTGGTGGCAACAGGGGGCGGTAATGAAAAACTGTTTTTT.

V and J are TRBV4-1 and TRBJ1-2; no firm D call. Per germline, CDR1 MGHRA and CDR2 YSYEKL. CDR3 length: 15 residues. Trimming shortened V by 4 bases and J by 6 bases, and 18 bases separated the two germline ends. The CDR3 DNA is TGCGCCAGCAGCCTAGCCCGCCGATGGAAGAATGGCTACACCTTC. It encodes CASSLARRWKNGYTF.

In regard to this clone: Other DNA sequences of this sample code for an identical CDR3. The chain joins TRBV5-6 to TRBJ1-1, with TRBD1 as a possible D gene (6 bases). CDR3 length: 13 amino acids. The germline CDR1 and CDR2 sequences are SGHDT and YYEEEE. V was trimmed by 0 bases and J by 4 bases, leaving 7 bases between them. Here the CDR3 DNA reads TGTGCCAGCAGCTTGGGAGGGGGCACTGAAGCTTTCTTT. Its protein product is CASSLGGGTEAFF.

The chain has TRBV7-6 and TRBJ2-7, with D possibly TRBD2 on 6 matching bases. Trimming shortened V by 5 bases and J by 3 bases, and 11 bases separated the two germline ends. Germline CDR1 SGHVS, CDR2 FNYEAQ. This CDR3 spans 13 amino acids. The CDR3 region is CASSKDGSYEQYF. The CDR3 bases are TGTGCCAGCAGCAAAGACGGGAGCTACGAGCAGTACTTC.

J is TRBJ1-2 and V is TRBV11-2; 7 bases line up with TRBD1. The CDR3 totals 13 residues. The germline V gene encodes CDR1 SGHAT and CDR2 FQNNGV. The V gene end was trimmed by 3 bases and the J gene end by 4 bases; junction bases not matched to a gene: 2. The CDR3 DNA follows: TGTGCCAGCAGCTTGACAGGGTCCTATGGCTACACCTTC. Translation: CASSLTGSYGYTF.

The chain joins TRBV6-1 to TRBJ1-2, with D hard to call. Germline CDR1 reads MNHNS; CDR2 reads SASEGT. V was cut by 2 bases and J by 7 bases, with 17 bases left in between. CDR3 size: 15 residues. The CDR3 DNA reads TGTGCCAGCAGTGAATCGGGCGGAGTTGCTCTTGGCTACACCTTC. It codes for CASSESGGVALGYTF.

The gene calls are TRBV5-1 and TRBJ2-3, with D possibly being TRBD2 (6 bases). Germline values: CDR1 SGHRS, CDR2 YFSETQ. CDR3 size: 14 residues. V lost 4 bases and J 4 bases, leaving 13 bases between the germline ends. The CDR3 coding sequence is TGCGCCAGCAGCCTGGGACTTATGTCAGATACGCAGTATTTT. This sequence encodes CASSLGLMSDTQYF.

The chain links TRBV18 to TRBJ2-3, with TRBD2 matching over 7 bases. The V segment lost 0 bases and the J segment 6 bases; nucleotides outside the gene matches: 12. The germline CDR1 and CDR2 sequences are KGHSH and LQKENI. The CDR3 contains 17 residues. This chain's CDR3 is CASSPPLRLTGGDTQYF. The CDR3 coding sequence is TGTGCCAGCTCACCACCATTGCGTCTAACGGGGGGTGATACGCAGTATTTT. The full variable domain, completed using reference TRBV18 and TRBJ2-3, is NAGVMQNPRHLVRRRGQEARLRCSPMKGHSHVYWYRQLPEEGLKFMVYLQKENIIDESGMPKERFSAEFPKEGPSILRIQQVVRGDSAAYFCASSPPLRLTGGDTQYFGPGTRLTVL.

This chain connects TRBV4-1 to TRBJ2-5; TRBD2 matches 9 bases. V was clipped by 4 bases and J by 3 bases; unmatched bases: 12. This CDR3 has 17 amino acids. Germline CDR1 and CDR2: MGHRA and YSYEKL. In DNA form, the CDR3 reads TGCGCCAGCAGCCCGCTGGAAAGAGGCGGGAGGGAAGAGACCCAGTACTTC. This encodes CASSPLERGGREETQYF.

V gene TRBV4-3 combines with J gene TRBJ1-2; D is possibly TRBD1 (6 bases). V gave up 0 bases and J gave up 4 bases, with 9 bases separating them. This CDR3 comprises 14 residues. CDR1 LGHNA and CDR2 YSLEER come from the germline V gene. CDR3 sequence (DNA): TGCGCCAGCAGCCAAGATGGCAGGGGCTATGGCTACACCTTC. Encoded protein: CASSQDGRGYGYTF.